This T cell receptor (beta chain) is drawn from a study of memory CD4+ T cells and cytomegalovirus serostatus. Overall study: Of the healthy Belgian adults, 9 were CMV seropositive and 20 to 30 seronegative. Whole-study results and caveats: Each of 65 to 70 CMV-associated TCRbeta sequences occurred in one to five individuals. Suggested: most of the CMV-linked TCR signature lies in CD4+ memory cells.

Points on this clone: Its antigen is undetermined.

Single viable CD3+CD4+CD8-CD45RO+ cells were sorted as the memory CD4+ T cells. The CDR3 is 12 residues long. From germline, CDR1 is SEHNR and CDR2 FQNEAQ (reference sequence). The V end was cut by 5 bases, the J end by 2 bases, with 6 bases between. Authors' methods: Out-of-frame sequences were removed, leaving about 2,300,000 distinct TCRbeta sequences. Generated by immunoSEQ multiplex PCR, the TCRdb table keeps only in-frame clones and is missing some. The DNA was the basis for D and trimming; V, J and clone size are from that table. The data hold approximately 27,000 clones, with 70% to 80% observed a single time.

This receptor was obtained from an adult in good health and CMV-seronegative. Sequencing used memory CD4+ T cells from blood. The V and J genes are TRBV7-9 and TRBJ1-2, with a weak D call TRBD1 (5 bases). The CDR3 region is CASSQGNYGYTF. For the CDR3, the DNA is TGTGCCAGCAGCCAGGGAAACTATGGCTACACCTTC.